The TCR beta chain described here comes from a study of T cells in Graves' hyperthyroidism and ophthalmopathy. Amplified regions were TCR beta CDR3 sequences from RNA transcripts. During a first-round RT-PCR of the TCR CDR3, the HTBI primer set was used. From the multiplex PCR reads, TCRdb called clonotypes with MiXCR, one entry per CDR3 protein. The profile shows 500,000 or so distinct CDR3 sequences, roughly 15% of them singletons. The CDR3 is 14 amino acids. The V segment lost 4 bases and the J segment 4 bases; nucleotides outside the gene matches: 7. Looked up from germline, CDR1 is MGHRA and CDR2 is YSYEKL. Diagnostic decisions used clinical symptoms, serum thyroxine and TRAb, thyroid ultrasound and orbital computed tomography.

V gene TRBV4-1 combines with J gene TRBJ2-7, with TRBD1 identical over 7 bases. The sequence was collected from a woman younger than 30 with Graves' ophthalmopathy. Sequencing input: blood. The CDR3 region has the DNA TGCGCCAGCAGCCGACGGACAGGAGGATACGAGCAGTACTTC. Amino acids: CASSRRTGGYEQYF.